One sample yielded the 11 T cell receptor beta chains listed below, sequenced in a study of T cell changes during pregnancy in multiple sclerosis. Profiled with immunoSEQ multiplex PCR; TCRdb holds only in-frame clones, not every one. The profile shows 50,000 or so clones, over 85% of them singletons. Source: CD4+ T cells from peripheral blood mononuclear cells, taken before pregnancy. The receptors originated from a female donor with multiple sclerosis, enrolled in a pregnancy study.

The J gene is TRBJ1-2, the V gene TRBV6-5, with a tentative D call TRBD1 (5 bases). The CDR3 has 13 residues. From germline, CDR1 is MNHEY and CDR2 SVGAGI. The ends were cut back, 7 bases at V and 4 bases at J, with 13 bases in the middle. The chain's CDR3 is CASNPGGFYGYTF. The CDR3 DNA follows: TGTGCCAGCAACCCCGGGGGGTTCTATGGCTACACCTTC.

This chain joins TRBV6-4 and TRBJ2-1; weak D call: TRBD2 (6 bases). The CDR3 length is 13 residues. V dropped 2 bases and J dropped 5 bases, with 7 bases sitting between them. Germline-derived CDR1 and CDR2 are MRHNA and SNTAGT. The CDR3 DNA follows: TGTGCCAGCAGTGACAGCGGGCACAATGAGCAGTTCTTC. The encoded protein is CASSDSGHNEQFF.

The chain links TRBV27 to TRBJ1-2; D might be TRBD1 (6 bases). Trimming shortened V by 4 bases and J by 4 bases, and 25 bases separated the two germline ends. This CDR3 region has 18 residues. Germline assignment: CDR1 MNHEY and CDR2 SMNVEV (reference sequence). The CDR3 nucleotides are TGTGCCAGCAGTTCGTACCGGGACACTCAAGGGGGGGGCTATGGCTACACCTTC. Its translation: CASSSYRDTQGGGYGYTF.

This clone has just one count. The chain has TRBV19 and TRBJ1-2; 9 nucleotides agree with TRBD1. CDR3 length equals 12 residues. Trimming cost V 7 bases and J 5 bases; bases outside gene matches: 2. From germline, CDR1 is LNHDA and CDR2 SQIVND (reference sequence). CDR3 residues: CASNGQGYGYTF. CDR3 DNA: TGTGCCAGTAATGGACAGGGGTATGGCTACACCTTC.

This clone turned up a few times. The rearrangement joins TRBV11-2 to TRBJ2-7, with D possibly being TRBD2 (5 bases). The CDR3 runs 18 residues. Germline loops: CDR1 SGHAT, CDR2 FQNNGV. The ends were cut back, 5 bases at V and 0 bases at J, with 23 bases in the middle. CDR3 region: CASSPFLGRGRSSYEQYF. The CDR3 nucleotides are TGTGCCAGCAGCCCCTTCCTTGGGAGAGGACGGAGCTCCTACGAGCAGTACTTC.

The CDR3 coding sequence is TGTGCCAGCGGAATAGAAACACTAGCGGGAGGGCCCGATGAGCAGTTCTTC. Its translation: CASGIETLAGGPDEQFF. This chain connects TRBV7-2 to TRBJ2-1; 13 nucleotides align to TRBD2. This CDR3 contains 17 residues. V lost 8 bases and J lost 8; bases outside the gene matches: 15. Per germline, CDR1 SGHTA and CDR2 FQGNSA.

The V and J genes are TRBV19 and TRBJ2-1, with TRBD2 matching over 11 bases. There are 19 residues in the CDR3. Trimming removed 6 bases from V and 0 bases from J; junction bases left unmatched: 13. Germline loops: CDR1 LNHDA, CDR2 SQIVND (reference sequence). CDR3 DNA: TGTGCCAGTAGGCCCTCTTATAGCGGGAGGGCCCCCTCCTACAATGAGCAGTTCTTC. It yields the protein CASRPSYSGRAPSYNEQFF.

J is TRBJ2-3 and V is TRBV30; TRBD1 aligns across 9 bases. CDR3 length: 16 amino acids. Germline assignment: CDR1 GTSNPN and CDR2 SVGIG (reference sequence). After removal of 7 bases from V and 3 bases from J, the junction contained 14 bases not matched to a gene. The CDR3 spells CASARLTGGGTDTQYF. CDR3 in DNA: TGTGCCTCGGCCCGGCTAACAGGGGGCGGGACAGATACGCAGTATTTT. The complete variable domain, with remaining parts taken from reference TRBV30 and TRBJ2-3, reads SQTIHQWPATLVQPVGSPLSLECTVEGTSNPNLYWYRQAAGRGLQLLFYSVGIGQISSEVPQNLSASRPQDRQFILSSKKLLLSDSGFYLCASARLTGGGTDTQYFGPGTRLTVL.

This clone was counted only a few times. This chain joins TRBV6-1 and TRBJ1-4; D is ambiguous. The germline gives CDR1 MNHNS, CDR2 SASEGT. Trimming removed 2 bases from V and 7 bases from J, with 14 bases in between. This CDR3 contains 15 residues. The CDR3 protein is CASSEIGSPFEKLFF. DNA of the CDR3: TGTGCCAGCAGTGAAATTGGCTCGCCCTTTGAAAAACTGTTTTTT.

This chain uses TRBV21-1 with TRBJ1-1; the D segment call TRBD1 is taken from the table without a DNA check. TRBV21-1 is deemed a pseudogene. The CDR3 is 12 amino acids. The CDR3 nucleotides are TGTGCCAGCAGCTACAGGAACACTGAAGCTTTCTTT. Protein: CASSYRNTEAFF.

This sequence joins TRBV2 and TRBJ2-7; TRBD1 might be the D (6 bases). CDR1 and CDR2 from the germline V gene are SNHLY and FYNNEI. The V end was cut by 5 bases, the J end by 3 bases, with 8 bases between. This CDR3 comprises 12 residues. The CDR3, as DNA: TGTGCCAGCAGTTGGACAGACTACGAGCAGTACTTC. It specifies CASSWTDYEQYF.